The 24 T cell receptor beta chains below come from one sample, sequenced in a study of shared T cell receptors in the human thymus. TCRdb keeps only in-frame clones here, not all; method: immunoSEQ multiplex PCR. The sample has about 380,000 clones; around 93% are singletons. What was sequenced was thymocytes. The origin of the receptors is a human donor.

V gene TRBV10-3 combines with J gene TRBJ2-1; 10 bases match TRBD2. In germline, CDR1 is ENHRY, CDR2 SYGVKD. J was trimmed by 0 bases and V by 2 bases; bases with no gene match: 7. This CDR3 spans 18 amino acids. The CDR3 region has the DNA TGTGCCATCAGTGAGGTTCTAGCGGGAGTGTGCTCCTACAATGAGCAGTTCTTC. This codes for CAISEVLAGVCSYNEQFF.

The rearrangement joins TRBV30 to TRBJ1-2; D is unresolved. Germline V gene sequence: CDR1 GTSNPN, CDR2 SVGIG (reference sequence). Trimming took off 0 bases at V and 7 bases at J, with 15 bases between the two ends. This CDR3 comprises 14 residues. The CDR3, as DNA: TGTGCCTGGAGTGTACGGGCAGAAAGTTGTGGCTACACCTTC. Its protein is CAWSVRAESCGYTF.

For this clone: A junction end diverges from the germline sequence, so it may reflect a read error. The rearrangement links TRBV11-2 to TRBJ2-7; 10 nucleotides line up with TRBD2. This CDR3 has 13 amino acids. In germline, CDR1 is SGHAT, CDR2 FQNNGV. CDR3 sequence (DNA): TGTGCCAGCAGTTCTACTAGCGGGAATTCAAAAGACTTC. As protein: CASSSTSGNSKDF.

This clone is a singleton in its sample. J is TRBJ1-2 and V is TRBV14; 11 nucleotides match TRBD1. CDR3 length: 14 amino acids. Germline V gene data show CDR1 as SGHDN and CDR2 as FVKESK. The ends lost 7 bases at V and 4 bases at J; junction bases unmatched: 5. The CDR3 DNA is TGTGCCAGCACGACCGGGACAGGGGGCTATGGCTACACCTTC. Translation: CASTTGTGGYGYTF. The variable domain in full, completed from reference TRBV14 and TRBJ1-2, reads EAGVTQFPSHSVIEKGQTVTLRCDPISGHDNLYWYRRVMGKEIKFLLHFVKESKQDESGMPNNRFLAERTGGTYSTLKVQPAELEDSGVYFCASTTGTGGYGYTFGSGTRLTVV.

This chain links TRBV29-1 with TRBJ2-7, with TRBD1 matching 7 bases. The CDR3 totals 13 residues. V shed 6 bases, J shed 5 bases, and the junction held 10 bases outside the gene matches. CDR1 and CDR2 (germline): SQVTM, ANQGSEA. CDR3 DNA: TGCAGCGTCCAGACAGGGAATAGCCACGAGCAGTACTTC. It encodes CSVQTGNSHEQYF.

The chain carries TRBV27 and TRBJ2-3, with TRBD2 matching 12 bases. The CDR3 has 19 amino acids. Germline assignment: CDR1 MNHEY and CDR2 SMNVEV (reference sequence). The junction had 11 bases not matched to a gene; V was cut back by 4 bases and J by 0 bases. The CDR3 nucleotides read TGTGCCAGCAGTTGTGCCCTAGCGGGAGGGGAGTCTAGCACAGATACGCAGTATTTT. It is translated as CASSCALAGGESSTDTQYF.

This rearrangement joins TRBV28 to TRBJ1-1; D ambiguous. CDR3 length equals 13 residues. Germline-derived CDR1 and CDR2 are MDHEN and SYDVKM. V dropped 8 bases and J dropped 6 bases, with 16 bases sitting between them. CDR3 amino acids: CASRDRERAEAFF. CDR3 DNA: TGTGCCAGCCGCGACCGGGAGCGCGCTGAAGCTTTCTTT.

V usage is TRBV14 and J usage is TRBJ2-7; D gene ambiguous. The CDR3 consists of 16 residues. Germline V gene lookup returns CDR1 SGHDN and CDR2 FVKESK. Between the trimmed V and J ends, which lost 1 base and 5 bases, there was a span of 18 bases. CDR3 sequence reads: CASSQVLEPYNHEQYF. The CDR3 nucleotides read TGTGCCAGCAGCCAAGTGCTCGAACCTTACAATCACGAGCAGTACTTC.

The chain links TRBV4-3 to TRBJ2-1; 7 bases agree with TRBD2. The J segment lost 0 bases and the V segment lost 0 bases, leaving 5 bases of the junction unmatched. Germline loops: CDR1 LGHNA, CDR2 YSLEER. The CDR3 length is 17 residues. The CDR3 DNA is TGCGCCAGCAGCCAAGATGAGCTAGCGGCCTCCTACAATGAGCAGTTCTTC. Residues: CASSQDELAASYNEQFF.

CDR3 sequence reads: CASSFHPGQGNRFSYEQYF. CDR3 nucleotides: TGCGCCAGCAGCTTTCATCCGGGACAGGGAAACAGGTTCTCCTACGAGCAGTACTTC. V and J are TRBV4-1 and TRBJ2-7; TRBD1 agrees at 9 bases. Looked up from germline, CDR1 is MGHRA and CDR2 is YSYEKL. V was pared by 5 bases and J by 0 bases, with 17 bases of the junction left unmatched. The CDR3 is 19 residues long.

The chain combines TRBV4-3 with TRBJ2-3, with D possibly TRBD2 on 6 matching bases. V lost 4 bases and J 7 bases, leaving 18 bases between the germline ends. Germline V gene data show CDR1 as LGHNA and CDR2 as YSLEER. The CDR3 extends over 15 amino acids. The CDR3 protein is CASSPLPGLKNTQYF. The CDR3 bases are TGCGCCAGCAGCCCTCTGCCGGGACTCAAAAATACGCAGTATTTT.

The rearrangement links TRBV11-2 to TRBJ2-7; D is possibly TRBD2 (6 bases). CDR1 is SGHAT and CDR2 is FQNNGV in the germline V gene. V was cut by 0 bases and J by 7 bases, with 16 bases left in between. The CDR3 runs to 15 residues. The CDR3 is CASSLDRLGPGEQYF. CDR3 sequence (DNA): TGTGCCAGCAGCTTAGACCGACTAGGTCCGGGAGAGCAGTACTTC.

CDR3 bases: TGTGCCAGCTCACCGGATAACCGGGAATTGTCAAATCAGCCCCAGCATTTT. Amino acids: CASSPDNRELSNQPQHF. V usage is TRBV18 and J usage is TRBJ1-5; D not resolved. V was cut by 3 bases and J by 4 bases, with 19 bases left in between. CDR3 length: 17 residues. Looked up from germline, CDR1 is KGHSH and CDR2 is LQKENI.

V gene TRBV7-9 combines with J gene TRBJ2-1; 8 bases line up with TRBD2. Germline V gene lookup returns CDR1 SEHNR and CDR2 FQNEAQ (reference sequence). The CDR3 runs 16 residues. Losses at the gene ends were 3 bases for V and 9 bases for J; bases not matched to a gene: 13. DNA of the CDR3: TGTGCCAGCAGCTTCCGACTAGCGTGGACCCGGGGTGAGCAGTTCTTC. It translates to CASSFRLAWTRGEQFF. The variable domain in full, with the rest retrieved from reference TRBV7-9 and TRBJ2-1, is DTGVSQNPRHKITKRGQNVTFRCDPISEHNRLYWYRQTLGQGPEFLTYFQNEAQLEKSRLLSDRFSAERPKGSFSTLEIQRTEQGDSAMYLCASSFRLAWTRGEQFFGPGTRLTVL.

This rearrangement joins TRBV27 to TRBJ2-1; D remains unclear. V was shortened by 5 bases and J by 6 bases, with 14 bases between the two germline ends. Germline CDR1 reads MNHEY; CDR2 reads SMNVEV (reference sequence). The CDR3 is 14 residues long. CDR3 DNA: TGTGCCAGCAGTCCTCGGACGGATCCCAATGAGCAGTTCTTC. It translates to CASSPRTDPNEQFF.

The CDR3 loop reads CAISESWTGGGYTF. CDR3 in DNA: TGTGCCATCAGTGAGTCGTGGACGGGCGGAGGCTACACCTTC. V is TRBV10-3 and J is TRBJ1-2; no firm D call. Germline CDR1 ENHRY, CDR2 SYGVKD. This CDR3 contains 14 residues. V lost 0 bases, J lost 8 bases, and 13 bases lay in between.

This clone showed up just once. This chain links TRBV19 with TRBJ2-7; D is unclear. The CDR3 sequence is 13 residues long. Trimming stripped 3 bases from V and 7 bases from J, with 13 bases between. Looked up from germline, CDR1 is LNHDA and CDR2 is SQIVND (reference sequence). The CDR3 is CASSMSPPREQYF. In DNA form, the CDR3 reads TGTGCCAGTAGTATGTCACCACCCAGGGAGCAGTACTTC.

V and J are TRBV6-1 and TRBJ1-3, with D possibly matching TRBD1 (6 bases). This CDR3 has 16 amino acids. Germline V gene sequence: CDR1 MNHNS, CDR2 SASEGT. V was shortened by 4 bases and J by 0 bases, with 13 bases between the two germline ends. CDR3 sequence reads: CASSAPGAFSGNTIYF. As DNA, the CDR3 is TGTGCCAGCAGTGCACCAGGGGCTTTCTCTGGAAACACCATATATTTT.

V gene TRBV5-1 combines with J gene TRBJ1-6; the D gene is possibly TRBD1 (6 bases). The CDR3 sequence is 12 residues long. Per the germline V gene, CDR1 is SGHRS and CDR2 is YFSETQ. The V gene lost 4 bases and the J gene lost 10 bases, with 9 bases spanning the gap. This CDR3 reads CASSLDRSPLHF. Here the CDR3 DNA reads TGCGCCAGCAGCCTCGACAGGTCACCCCTCCACTTT.

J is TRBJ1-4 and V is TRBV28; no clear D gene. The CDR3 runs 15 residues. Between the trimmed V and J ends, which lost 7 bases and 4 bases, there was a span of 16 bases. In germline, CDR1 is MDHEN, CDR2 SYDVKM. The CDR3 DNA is TGTGCCAGCACCCCCCCGAGACCGTTTAATGAAAAACTGTTTTTT. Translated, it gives CASTPPRPFNEKLFF.

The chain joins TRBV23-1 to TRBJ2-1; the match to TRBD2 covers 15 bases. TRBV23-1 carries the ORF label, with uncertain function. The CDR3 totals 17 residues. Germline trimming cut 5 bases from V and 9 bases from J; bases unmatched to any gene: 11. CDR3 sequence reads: CASSAIRTSGRVCEQFF. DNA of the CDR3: TGCGCCAGCAGTGCCATTCGGACTAGCGGGAGGGTTTGTGAGCAGTTCTTC.

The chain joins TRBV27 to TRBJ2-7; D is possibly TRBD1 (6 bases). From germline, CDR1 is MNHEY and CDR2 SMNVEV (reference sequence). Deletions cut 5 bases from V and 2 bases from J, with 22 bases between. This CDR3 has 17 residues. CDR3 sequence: CASSIRPPHREPYEQYF. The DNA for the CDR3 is TGTGCCAGCAGTATAAGACCACCCCACAGGGAGCCCTACGAGCAGTACTTC.

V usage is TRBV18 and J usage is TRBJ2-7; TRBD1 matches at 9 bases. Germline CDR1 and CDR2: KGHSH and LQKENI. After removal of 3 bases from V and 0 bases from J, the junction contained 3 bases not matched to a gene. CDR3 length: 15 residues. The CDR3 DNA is TGTGCCAGCTCACCGGGACAGGGCCCCTCCTACGAGCAGTACTTC. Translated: CASSPGQGPSYEQYF.

The CDR3 DNA reads as TGTGCCAGCAGCCCCTGGCTCTATGGCTACACCTTC. It yields the protein CASSPWLYGYTF. The gene calls are TRBV28 and TRBJ1-2; D not resolved. Trimming stripped 6 bases from V and 4 bases from J, with 9 bases between. Germline values: CDR1 MDHEN, CDR2 SYDVKM. This CDR3 region has 12 residues.